This T cell receptor (beta chain) is drawn from a study of blood T cell repertoires in COVID-19. Study at large: The United States, Italy and Spain supplied acute and convalescent COVID-19 samples. PBMCs, B-cell-depleted T cells, or T cells provided the cDNA or gDNA that made up the material.

How the authors handled the data: It was from reference gene primer amplification that nucleated cell counts were estimated. Some clones are missing from TCRdb's copy, which holds only in-frame ones; the method was immunoSEQ multiplex PCR. V and J calls and clone size are given by that table; D and trimming were obtained from the DNA. The sample includes 150,000 or so clones, just under 85% seen only once; the top ten take 25% to 30%. Per the germline V gene, CDR1 is LGHDT and CDR2 is YNNKEL (reference sequence). Trimming took 2 bases from V and 2 from J; bases not matched to a gene: 10. There are 18 residues in the CDR3.

The sequencing sample was made of peripheral blood. The chain employs TRBV3-1 (or the pseudogene TRBV3-2) and TRBJ1-5; TRBD1 aligns across 9 bases. The clonotype originates from a woman in her sixties with acute or convalescent COVID-19. The CDR3 bases are TGTGCCAGCAGCCAACGTGGACAGGGGAGGTCGGGCAATCAGCCCCAGCATTTT. Amino acid sequence: CASSQRGQGRSGNQPQHF.